The clone carrying this T cell receptor beta chain has a single count. The data stem from a study of control samples from healthy donors and cancer patients. This table comes from immunoSEQ multiplex PCR, and its TCRdb copy is limited to in-frame clones, with some not included. The sample has approximately 120,000 clones, 80% to 95% seen once. The sequence was collected from a man older than 75 with head and neck cancer. Sequencing was performed on PBMCs.

DNA for the CDR3: TGCAGCGTTGGAAGGGCCAATCAGCCCCAGCATTTT. This translates into CSVGRANQPQHF. The chain uses TRBV29-1 and TRBJ1-5; D gene uncertain. CDR1 SQVTM and CDR2 ANQGSEA come from the germline V gene. Trimming left V 4 bases short and J 3 bases short, with 7 bases between. CDR3 length: 12 residues.